Following are 26 T cell receptor beta chains from one sample sequenced in a study of blood T cell repertoires in COVID-19. TCRdb keeps only in-frame clones here, not all; method: immunoSEQ multiplex PCR. This sample yields more than 150,000 clones, of which 86% are seen a single time; 0.99% belongs to the top ten. Material: peripheral blood. The receptors here all came from a man younger than 35 with acute or convalescent COVID-19.

V and J are TRBV5-1 and TRBJ1-2; no reliable D call. This CDR3 has 13 residues. Germline values: CDR1 SGHRS, CDR2 YFSETQ. The V end was cut by 1 base, the J end by 8 bases, with 12 bases between. The chain's CDR3 is CASSLFSGRGYTF. CDR3 in DNA: TGCGCCAGCAGCTTGTTTTCCGGGAGAGGCTACACCTTC.

The chain carries TRBV3-1 (or the pseudogene TRBV3-2) and TRBJ1-1, with D hard to call. Trimming cost V 1 base and J 2 bases, with 8 bases left between them. The CDR3 is 14 amino acids. Germline CDR1 reads LGHDT; CDR2 reads YNNKEL (reference sequence). The CDR3 region is CASSQGGANTEAFF. The CDR3 nucleotides are TGTGCCAGCAGCCAAGGAGGAGCTAACACTGAAGCTTTCTTT.

The J gene is TRBJ1-4, the V gene TRBV7-9; 10 bases match TRBD1. The CDR3 extends over 15 amino acids. V shed 5 bases, J shed 5 bases, and the junction held 5 bases outside the gene matches. The germline CDR1 and CDR2 sequences are SEHNR and FQNEAQ (reference sequence). CDR3 sequence reads: CASSTTGGLNEKLFF. The DNA for the CDR3 is TGTGCCAGCAGCACGACAGGGGGCCTAAATGAAAAACTGTTTTTT.

This clone was found once. This sequence joins TRBV30 and TRBJ1-2; 8 bases line up with TRBD1. CDR1 and CDR2 from the germline V gene are GTSNPN and SVGIG (reference sequence). This CDR3 spans 16 amino acids. The V gene end was trimmed by 3 bases and the J gene end by 6 bases; junction bases not matched to a gene: 15. The CDR3 nucleotides are TGTGCCTGGAGGAAGTATCTGGACAGGGAAAAACATGGCTACACCTTC. It yields the protein CAWRKYLDREKHGYTF.

This clone appeared a single time. The V and J genes are TRBV3-1 (or the pseudogene TRBV3-2) and TRBJ2-7; D gene ambiguous. Trimming took 2 bases from V and 2 from J, leaving 10 bases between them. The CDR3 has 14 residues. Germline-derived CDR1 and CDR2 are LGHDT and YNNKEL (reference sequence). The CDR3 coding sequence is TGTGCCAGCAGCCAACACACCACCCCCTACGAGCAGTACGTC. Protein: CASSQHTTPYEQYV.

The chain employs TRBV5-1 and TRBJ2-1, with 8 bases aligning to TRBD2. Germline-derived CDR1 and CDR2 are SGHRS and YFSETQ. The CDR3 loop spans 15 amino acids. V shed 3 bases and J 6 bases; nucleotides not matched to a gene: 8. Written as DNA, the CDR3 is TGCGCCAGCAGCTCCGGACGGGGGGGAGGCAATGAGCAGTTCTTC. Translation: CASSSGRGGGNEQFF.

This chain connects TRBV29-1 to TRBJ2-7; D call uncertain. The V and J ends lost 0 bases and 5 bases respectively, with 14 bases between them. The CDR3 totals 14 residues. The germline V gene has CDR1 SQVTM and CDR2 ANQGSEA. The CDR3 loop reads CSVEDIGPRDEQYF. Here the CDR3 DNA reads TGCAGCGTTGAAGATATAGGTCCCCGGGACGAGCAGTACTTC.

The CDR3 DNA follows: TGTGCCAGCAGAACGTGGGGGGGGAGGAACAATGAGCAGTTCTTC. Its translation is CASRTWGGRNNEQFF. The chain has TRBV5-8 and TRBJ2-1; TRBD2 matches at 7 bases. V trimming: 5 bases; J trimming: 5 bases; junction bases outside the gene matches: 10. CDR1 and CDR2 from the germline V gene are SGHTS and YDEGEE. The CDR3 totals 15 residues.

The V gene is TRBV5-1, the J gene TRBJ2-2; D gene uncertain. This CDR3 spans 14 amino acids. The V gene lost 0 bases and the J gene lost 6 bases, with 9 bases spanning the gap. From germline, CDR1 is SGHRS and CDR2 YFSETQ. In nucleotides, the CDR3 is TGCGCCAGCAGCTTGGATAATTCGGCCGGGGAGCTGTTTTTT. Translated: CASSLDNSAGELFF.

V usage is TRBV3-1 (or the pseudogene TRBV3-2) and J usage is TRBJ2-5; D may be TRBD1 (6 bases). The germline gives CDR1 LGHDT, CDR2 YNNKEL (reference sequence). The CDR3 extends over 16 amino acids. Trimming took off 6 bases at V and 0 bases at J, with 17 bases between the two ends. CDR3 amino acids: CASSPQVGTYQETQYF. The CDR3, as DNA: TGTGCCAGCAGTCCACAGGTGGGGACATACCAAGAGACCCAGTACTTC.

The gene calls are TRBV7-2 and TRBJ2-7; 9 bases match TRBD2. J gave up 2 bases and V 0 bases, and 5 bases lay outside the gene matches. The CDR3 sequence is 16 residues long. CDR1 SGHTA and CDR2 FQGNSA come from the germline V gene. The DNA for the CDR3 is TGTGCCAGCAGCTTAGCATCTAGCGGGGCTCCCTACGAGCAGTACTTC. Translation: CASSLASSGAPYEQYF.

This clone appeared a few times. The genes are TRBV2 and TRBJ2-1; 12 bases align to TRBD2. The V segment lost 6 bases and the J segment 9 bases; nucleotides outside the gene matches: 12. The CDR3 length is 16 residues. CDR1 and CDR2 (germline): SNHLY, FYNNEI. The DNA for the CDR3 is TGTGCCAGCAGGAAAACTAGCGGGGGGTCCTCGGGTGAGCAGTTCTTC. It specifies CASRKTSGGSSGEQFF.

The chain has TRBV28 and TRBJ1-2; D is ambiguous. Germline loops: CDR1 MDHEN, CDR2 SYDVKM. The V end lost 2 bases, the J end lost 2 bases, and 6 bases lay between the germline ends. The CDR3 contains 13 residues. The CDR3 DNA sequence: TGTGCCAGCAGTTTAATTCAGAACTATGGCTACACCTTC. Translating it yields CASSLIQNYGYTF.

V usage is TRBV19 and J usage is TRBJ1-2; D is possibly TRBD1 (5 bases). This CDR3 is 13 amino acids long. Trimming pared 3 bases from V and 4 bases from J, leaving 9 bases between. From germline, CDR1 is LNHDA and CDR2 SQIVND (reference sequence). For the CDR3, the DNA is TGTGCCAGTAGTATGACACAGGCCTATGGCTACACCTTC. Translation gives CASSMTQAYGYTF.

V usage is TRBV27 and J usage is TRBJ2-7; 7 positions agree with TRBD1. Trimming at V came to 4 bases and at J to 3 bases, leaving 6 bases not matched to a gene. CDR3 length equals 14 residues. Per the germline V gene, CDR1 is MNHEY and CDR2 is SMNVEV (reference sequence). The CDR3 protein is CASSSRTGGYEQYV. The CDR3 DNA sequence: TGTGCCAGCAGTTCCCGGACAGGAGGCTACGAGCAGTACGTC.

The J gene is TRBJ1-6, the V gene TRBV3-1 (or the pseudogene TRBV3-2); 8 bases match TRBD1. This CDR3 comprises 17 residues. CDR1 and CDR2 (germline): LGHDT, YNNKEL (reference sequence). The trim removed 5 bases at V and 0 bases at J, leaving 6 bases unmatched. CDR3 protein: CASSARTGSSYNSPLHF. The CDR3, as DNA: TGTGCCAGCAGCGCAAGGACAGGGAGCTCCTATAATTCACCCCTCCACTTT.

This chain uses TRBV11-2 with TRBJ1-2; D is unclear. Trimming cost V 0 bases and J 6 bases, with 5 bases left between them. In germline, CDR1 is SGHAT, CDR2 FQNNGV. The CDR3 has 12 amino acids. CDR3 residues: CASSLEGDGYTF. In nucleotides, the CDR3 is TGTGCCAGCAGCTTAGAAGGAGATGGCTACACCTTC.

This clone was observed a few times. The gene calls are TRBV28 and TRBJ1-5; possible D gene TRBD1, 6 bases. CDR1 MDHEN and CDR2 SYDVKM come from the germline V gene. This CDR3 has 16 residues. Trimming pared 4 bases from V and 7 bases from J, leaving 20 bases between. The CDR3 loop is CASSSPPGAGGQPQHF. The CDR3 DNA sequence: TGTGCCAGCAGTTCCCCGCCGGGGGCCGGGGGGCAGCCCCAGCATTTT.

The chain carries TRBV9 and TRBJ1-2, with 8 bases aligning to TRBD1. The V and J ends lost 3 bases and 4 bases, in that order; junction bases with no gene match: 11. The CDR3 extends over 16 amino acids. Germline assignment: CDR1 SGDLS and CDR2 YYNGEE. CDR3 sequence reads: CASSAGSGGWSYGYTF. In DNA form, the CDR3 reads TGTGCCAGCAGCGCTGGATCAGGGGGCTGGAGCTATGGCTACACCTTC.

The rearrangement uses TRBV11-2 and TRBJ2-1; tentatively, D is TRBD1 (5 bases). Per germline, CDR1 SGHAT and CDR2 FQNNGV. The CDR3 loop spans 16 amino acids. V lost 1 base and J lost 8, with 18 bases in between. CDR3 loop: CASSLVGAAGIDEQFF. For the CDR3, the DNA is TGTGCCAGCAGCTTAGTAGGTGCCGCAGGGATCGATGAGCAGTTCTTC.

This chain joins TRBV18 and TRBJ2-5; no definite D call. The CDR3 spans 13 residues. Trimming left V 2 bases short and J 2 bases short, with 6 bases between. Germline V gene lookup returns CDR1 KGHSH and CDR2 LQKENI. The CDR3 reads CASSPTRQETQYF. The CDR3 DNA reads as TGTGCCAGCTCACCAACACGTCAAGAGACCCAGTACTTC.

The rearrangement uses TRBV9 and TRBJ2-5; 11 bases are a match to TRBD2. The V and J ends lost 3 bases and 4 bases, in that order; junction bases with no gene match: 8. Germline V gene data show CDR1 as SGDLS and CDR2 as YYNGEE. The CDR3 contains 16 residues. The CDR3 coding sequence is TGTGCCAGCAGCGCGGCTAGCGGGGGGCCCGGAGAGACCCAGTACTTC. Residues: CASSAASGGPGETQYF.

The gene calls are TRBV7-2 and TRBJ2-3, with 10 bases that match TRBD2. The CDR3 sequence is 18 residues long. The germline V gene encodes CDR1 SGHTA and CDR2 FQGNSA. Losses at the gene ends were 3 bases for V and 0 bases for J; bases not matched to a gene: 9. CDR3 in amino acids: CASSFTGSGGPSTDTQYF. CDR3 nucleotide sequence: TGTGCCAGCAGCTTTACGGGTAGCGGGGGGCCAAGCACAGATACGCAGTATTTT.

The chain joins TRBV18 to TRBJ1-1; 7 bases fit TRBD1. J was trimmed by 1 base and V by 3 bases; bases with no gene match: 2. The CDR3 consists of 14 residues. Germline CDR1 reads KGHSH; CDR2 reads LQKENI. This CDR3 reads CASSPDRSNTEAFF. In nucleotides, the CDR3 is TGTGCCAGCTCACCGGACAGGTCGAACACTGAAGCTTTCTTT.

The rearrangement uses TRBV21-1 and TRBJ1-3. TRBV21-1 corresponds to a pseudogene. The CDR3 sequence is 15 residues long. The CDR3 DNA sequence: TGTGCCAGCAGCACCTGGGGGGACTCTGGAAACACCATATATTTT. The encoded protein is CASSTWGDSGNTIYF.

V usage is TRBV5-4 and J usage is TRBJ2-7; D gene unclear. The CDR3 has 13 residues. Germline CDR1 reads SGHNT; CDR2 reads YYREEE (reference sequence). Trimming took 2 bases from V and 7 from J, leaving 13 bases between them. The CDR3 loop is CASSFGLDTEQYF. CDR3 DNA: TGTGCCAGCAGCTTCGGTCTCGACACAGAGCAGTACTTC.